Reported below is one T cell receptor beta chain. Its antigen is not identified. The sample belongs to a study of OX40 agonist ivuxolimab in advanced cancers. Regarding the study as a whole: On average, CD8+ T cells showed a greater number of expanded clones than CD4+.

CDR3 length: 13 amino acids. Germline lookup yields CDR1 SGHNT and CDR2 YENEEA. Deletions cut 3 bases from V and 8 bases from J, with 11 bases between. The assay was immunoSEQ multiplex PCR, and TCRdb's table has in-frame clones only and misses some. Among roughly 63,000 clones listed, around nine tenths were seen once. Sequenced here: CD4+ or CD8+ T cells sorted from blood, sampled in a trial of the OX40 agonist ivuxolimab. The chain carries TRBV11-3 and TRBJ2-1; the D gene is possibly TRBD1 (5 bases). This clonotype originated in an adult with an advanced solid tumor such as melanoma, head and neck, liver or kidney cancer. CDR3 nucleotides: TGTGCCAGCAGCTTCCGTAGGGGCCATGAGCAGTTCTTC. As protein: CASSFRRGHEQFF.